These T cell receptor beta chains were read from a single sample in a study of blood T cell repertoires in COVID-19. Measured with immunoSEQ multiplex PCR; TCRdb has only the in-frame clones, and not every one. The table has about 33,000 clones, 85% to 90% seen once. Sequenced: peripheral blood. These receptors all stem from a human donor in a cohort sampled during active COVID-19. The CDR3 runs from the conserved cysteine through the conserved F or W. The order of the fields is CDR3 DNA, CDR3 protein, clone size, D gene, J gene, V gene. D genes are given only for firm matches. Clone size is shown for a subset of rows, as once, few, many or a class of expanded clone.

DNA: TGTGCCAGCAGCGCGGCGGGCCTCTACCCCTACGAGCAGTACTTC
CDR3: CASSAAGLYPYEQYF
size: -
D: -
J: TRBJ2-7
V: TRBV5-4

DNA: TGTGCCTGGAGTGTATCATTAAACGGGGTTTCAAATGAAAAACTGTTTTTT
CDR3: CAWSVSLNGVSNEKLFF
size: -
D: -
J: TRBJ1-4
V: TRBV30

DNA: TGCGCCAGCAGCCAAGAAGACAGGGGAGGGGACGAGCAGTACTTC
CDR3: CASSQEDRGGDEQYF
size: -
D: -
J: TRBJ2-7
V: TRBV4-1

DNA: TGTGCCAGCAGTTACAACCAGGGAGGGGCTGAAGCTTTCTTT
CDR3: CASSYNQGGAEAFF
size: once
D: -
J: TRBJ1-1
V: TRBV6-5

DNA: TGTGCCAGCAGAACCGGGTCTAGCGGGAGTAATGAGCAGTTCTTC
CDR3: CASRTGSSGSNEQFF
size: once
D: TRBD2
J: TRBJ2-1
V: TRBV6-5

DNA: TGTGCCAGCAGCTTTAGGGGGGCTAGCGGTGCGCTAAACCGCGCCGGGGAGCTGTTTTTT
CDR3: CASSFRGASGALNRAGELFF
size: -
D: -
J: TRBJ2-2
V: TRBV7-6

DNA: TGTGCCAGCAGTGCCAAGCTTACAGGGGGCGGGAGCAATCAGCCCCAGCATTTT
CDR3: CASSAKLTGGGSNQPQHF
size: -
D: TRBD1
J: TRBJ1-5
V: TRBV6-1

DNA: TGTGCCAGCAGTCTGACCGGGACAGGGGGCTATGGCTACACCTTC
CDR3: CASSLTGTGGYGYTF
size: -
D: TRBD1
J: TRBJ1-2
V: TRBV5-5

DNA: TGTGCCAGCGGCATACAGGGGGCCCGGTATGGCTACACCTTC
CDR3: CASGIQGARYGYTF
size: -
D: TRBD1
J: TRBJ1-2
V: TRBV5-4

DNA: TGTGCCAGCAGCTTAGTCCCCCGGACTAGCGGGAGTCCAAACTCTGGGGCCAACGTCCTGACTTTC
CDR3: CASSLVPRTSGSPNSGANVLTF
size: -
D: TRBD2
J: TRBJ2-6
V: TRBV7-6

DNA: TGTGCCAGCACCTGGGACAGACTTTATGGCTACACCTTC
CDR3: CASTWDRLYGYTF
size: -
D: TRBD1
J: TRBJ1-2
V: TRBV12-3/TRBV12-4

DNA: TGTGCCAGCAGCTTGGGTGTGACAGGGTACACCGGGGAGCTGTTTTTT
CDR3: CASSLGVTGYTGELFF
size: -
D: TRBD1
J: TRBJ2-2
V: TRBV5-4

DNA: TGTGCCAGCAGTCCCAATGGCGGGGGTTACCAAGAGACCCAGTACTTC
CDR3: CASSPNGGGYQETQYF
size: once
D: TRBD2
J: TRBJ2-5
V: TRBV27

DNA: TGTGCCAGTAGTCCCAGGGTTGGGACTTTGAATAATTCACCCCTCCACTTT
CDR3: CASSPRVGTLNNSPLHF
size: few
D: -
J: TRBJ1-6
V: TRBV19

DNA: TGTGCCAGCAGCTTTCGGGGACAGGGGGGAAACATTCAGTACTTC
CDR3: CASSFRGQGGNIQYF
size: -
D: TRBD1
J: TRBJ2-4
V: TRBV5-8

DNA: TGTGCCAGCAGTGACTCTGCAGGCGCCTATGGCTACACCTTC
CDR3: CASSDSAGAYGYTF
size: -
D: -
J: TRBJ1-2
V: TRBV6-4

DNA: TGTGCCAGCAGCAGTCGACAGGGGAAAGAGACCCAGTACTTC
CDR3: CASSSRQGKETQYF
size: -
D: TRBD1
J: TRBJ2-5
V: TRBV5-6

DNA: TGTGCCAGAAGCTTAAGTGAGTTCGGGGAGCTTGACTATGGCTACACCTTC
CDR3: CARSLSEFGELDYGYTF
size: -
D: -
J: TRBJ1-2
V: TRBV7-5

DNA: TGTGCCAGCAGCTACACGAACACTGAAGCTTTCTTT
CDR3: CASSYTNTEAFF
size: -
D: -
J: TRBJ1-1
V: TRBV5-4

DNA: TGTGCCAGCAGAAACTTGATCTCTGGGGCCAACGTCCTGACTTTC
CDR3: CASRNLISGANVLTF
size: once
D: -
J: TRBJ2-6
V: TRBV6-5

DNA: TGCAGCGTTGAAGCGGGGAGCTCACAAGAGACCCAGTACTTC
CDR3: CSVEAGSSQETQYF
size: -
D: -
J: TRBJ2-5
V: TRBV29-1

DNA: TGTGCCAGCAGCAACCGACAAGACTCACCCCTCCACTTT
CDR3: CASSNRQDSPLHF
size: few
D: -
J: TRBJ1-6
V: TRBV11-2

DNA: TGCGCCAGCAGGCCCCTTCAGACAGGGGGCAACACCGGGGAGCTGTTTTTT
CDR3: CASRPLQTGGNTGELFF
size: -
D: TRBD1
J: TRBJ2-2
V: TRBV5-1

DNA: TGCGCCAGCAGCCTTTACGACAGAGACACTGAAGCTTTCTTT
CDR3: CASSLYDRDTEAFF
size: -
D: -
J: TRBJ1-1
V: TRBV5-1

DNA: TGTGCCAGCAGCTTATCAGGGTCCGAGCAGTACTTC
CDR3: CASSLSGSEQYF
size: few
D: -
J: TRBJ2-7
V: TRBV7-9

DNA: TGTGCCTGGAGTCTGGTAGCGGGTGAAAATGAGCAGTTCTTC
CDR3: CAWSLVAGENEQFF
size: -
D: TRBD2
J: TRBJ2-1
V: TRBV30

DNA: TGTGCCAGCAACCCTCCCCGGGACAGAAACACTGAAGCTTTCTTT
CDR3: CASNPPRDRNTEAFF
size: -
D: TRBD1
J: TRBJ1-1
V: TRBV6-6

DNA: TGCGCCAGCAGCCAGAGCGGGACAGGGAAGACCGGGGAGCTGTTTTTT
CDR3: CASSQSGTGKTGELFF
size: -
D: TRBD1
J: TRBJ2-2
V: TRBV4-1

DNA: TGCGCCAGCAGCTCACGGACAGGGAACACTGAAGCTTTCTTT
CDR3: CASSSRTGNTEAFF
size: -
D: TRBD1
J: TRBJ1-1
V: TRBV5-1

DNA: TGTGCCAGTAAAATTGGCAGGCAAGCGGGGCTTAGCACAGATACGCAGTATTTT
CDR3: CASKIGRQAGLSTDTQYF
size: -
D: TRBD2
J: TRBJ2-3
V: TRBV19

DNA: TGTGCCAGCAGCGCCTTAGGAGGGGCCCAGTACTTC
CDR3: CASSALGGAQYF
size: -
D: -
J: TRBJ2-5
V: TRBV9

DNA: TGCGCCAGCAGCCGGCCGGGGACAGATACGCAGTATTTT
CDR3: CASSRPGTDTQYF
size: -
D: -
J: TRBJ2-3
V: TRBV5-1

DNA: TGTGCCAGCAGCCCCCACGGGGGGGGGCTCAACTATGGCTACACCTTC
CDR3: CASSPHGGGLNYGYTF
size: -
D: -
J: TRBJ1-2
V: TRBV9

DNA: TGTGCCAGCAGCCTTACGGGGACAGGGGGCAGGAATGAGCAGTTCTTC
CDR3: CASSLTGTGGRNEQFF
size: -
D: TRBD1
J: TRBJ2-1
V: TRBV27

DNA: TGTGCCAGCAGTGAAAATCGGGACACAGATACGCAGTATTTT
CDR3: CASSENRDTDTQYF
size: -
D: -
J: TRBJ2-3
V: TRBV2

DNA: TGCGCCAGCAGTCAAGCCCTCGGGGGGGGGAAGGATGGCTACACCTTC
CDR3: CASSQALGGGKDGYTF
size: -
D: -
J: TRBJ1-2
V: TRBV23-1

DNA: TGTGCCAGCAGCCCCGGGACAGCGCACTATGGCTACACCTTC
CDR3: CASSPGTAHYGYTF
size: -
D: TRBD1
J: TRBJ1-2
V: TRBV16